The clone carrying this TCR beta chain was seen at least ten times. Antigen unknown. Germline V gene sequence: CDR1 SGHNT, CDR2 YYREEE (reference sequence). The CDR3 covers 13 residues. The V gene lost 1 base and the J gene lost 1 base, with 6 bases spanning the gap. From the reads, TCRdb called clonotypes with MiXCR, one entry per CDR3 protein. Among about 270,000 distinct CDR3 sequences listed, around 20% were seen once. This sample was taken from a study of T cell repertoires in cytomegalovirus infection. For the study at large: CMV epitopes, recently identified HLA-C-restricted and well-studied HLA-B-restricted, were used. Evidence of both CMV infection and a matching HLA type came from public TCR beta signatures.

Study-wide points: There were HLA-C-restricted CMV-specific TCR beta clonotypes dominating the ex vivo response.

This sequence joins TRBV5-4 and TRBJ2-7, with D unresolved. Here the sequenced sample was cultured PBMCs, taken from culture after CMV antigen stimulation. The receptor's source is a human donor in good health (CMV status not recorded). Some clones in this sample may be carry-over from other donors' samples. DNA for the CDR3: TGTGCCAGCAGCTTGCGAACTTCCTACGAGCAGTACTTC. This sequence encodes CASSLRTSYEQYF.